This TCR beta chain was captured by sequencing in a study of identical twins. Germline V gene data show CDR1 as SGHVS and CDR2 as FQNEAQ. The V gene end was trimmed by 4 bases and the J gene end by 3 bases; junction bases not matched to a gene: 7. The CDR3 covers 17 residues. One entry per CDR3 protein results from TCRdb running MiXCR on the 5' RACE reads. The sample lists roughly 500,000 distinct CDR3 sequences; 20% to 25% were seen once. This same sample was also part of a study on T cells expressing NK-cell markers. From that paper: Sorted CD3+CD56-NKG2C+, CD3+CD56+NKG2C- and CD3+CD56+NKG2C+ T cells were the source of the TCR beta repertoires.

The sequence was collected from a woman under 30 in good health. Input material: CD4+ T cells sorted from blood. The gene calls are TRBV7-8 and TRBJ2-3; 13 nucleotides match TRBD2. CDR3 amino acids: CASSYWEGLAGTDTQYF. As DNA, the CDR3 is TGTGCCAGCAGCTACTGGGAGGGACTAGCGGGGACAGATACGCAGTATTTT.